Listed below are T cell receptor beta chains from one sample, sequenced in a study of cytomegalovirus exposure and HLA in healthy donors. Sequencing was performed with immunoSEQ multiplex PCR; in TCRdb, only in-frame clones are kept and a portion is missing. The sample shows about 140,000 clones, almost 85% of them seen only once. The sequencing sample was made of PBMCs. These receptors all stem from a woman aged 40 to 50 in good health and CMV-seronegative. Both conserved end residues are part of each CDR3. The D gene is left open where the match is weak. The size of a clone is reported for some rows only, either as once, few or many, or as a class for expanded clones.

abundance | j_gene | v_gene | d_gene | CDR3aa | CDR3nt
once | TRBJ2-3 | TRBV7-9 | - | CASSLERPNPHTDTQYF | TGTGCCAGCAGCTTGGAGAGACCTAACCCCCACACAGATACGCAGTATTTT
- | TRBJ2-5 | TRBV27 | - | CASSSPGETQYF | TGTGCCAGCAGTTCCCCAGGGGAGACCCAGTACTTC
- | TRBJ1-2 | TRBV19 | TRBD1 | CASSEGQGAYGYTF | TGTGCCAGTAGCGAAGGACAGGGGGCCTATGGCTACACCTTC
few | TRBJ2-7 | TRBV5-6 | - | CASSSSLFVYEQYF | TGTGCCAGCAGCTCAAGTCTATTCGTCTACGAGCAGTACTTC
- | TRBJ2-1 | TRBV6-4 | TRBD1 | CASSDPYRGLNEQFF | TGTGCCAGCAGTGACCCTTACAGGGGGTTGAATGAGCAGTTCTTC
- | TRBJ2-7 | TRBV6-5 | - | CASSYSTGKVLYEQYF | TGTGCCAGCAGTTACTCTACAGGGAAGGTTCTCTACGAGCAGTACTTC
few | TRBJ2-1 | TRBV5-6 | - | CASSYDLAQASKAFF | TGTGCCAGCAGCTACGACCTGGCGCAAGCTAGTAAGGCGTTCTTC
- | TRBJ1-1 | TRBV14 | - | CASSHNTEAFF | TGTGCCAGCAGCCATAATACTGAAGCTTTCTTT
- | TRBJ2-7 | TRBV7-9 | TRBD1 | CASSLVGQGAGFEQYF | TGTGCCAGCAGCTTAGTTGGACAGGGGGCAGGCTTCGAGCAGTACTTC
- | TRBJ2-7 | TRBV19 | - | CASSVRTDDREQYF | TGTGCCAGTAGTGTCCGGACAGACGATAGGGAGCAGTACTTC
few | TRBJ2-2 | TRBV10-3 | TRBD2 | CASLLGSGTGGELFF | TGTGCCAGTCTCCTCGGAAGCGGGACGGGCGGGGAGCTGTTTTTT
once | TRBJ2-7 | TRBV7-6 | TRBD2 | CASSPGRGIVEQYF | TGTGCCAGCAGCCCGGGGCGGGGGATTGTCGAGCAGTACTTC
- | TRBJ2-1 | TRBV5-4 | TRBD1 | CASSGQGVSSMSFSYNEQFF | TGTGCCAGCAGCGGACAGGGCGTCTCGAGTATGAGCTTCTCCTACAATGAGCAGTTCTTC
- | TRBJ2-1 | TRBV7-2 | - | CASSFTHTGNEQFF | TGTGCCAGCAGCTTCACCCATACCGGGAATGAGCAGTTCTTC
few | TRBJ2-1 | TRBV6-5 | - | CASSYLSGEQFF | TGTGCCAGCAGTTACCTCTCCGGGGAGCAGTTCTTC
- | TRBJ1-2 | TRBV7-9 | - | CASSRQASGYTF | TGTGCCAGCAGCAGACAGGCTAGCGGCTACACCTTC
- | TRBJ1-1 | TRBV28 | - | CASSSTYYTEAFF | TGTGCCAGCAGTTCAACCTATTACACTGAAGCTTTCTTT
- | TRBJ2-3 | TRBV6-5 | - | CASSSGLPHTDTQYF | TGTGCCAGCAGTTCGGGACTTCCACACACAGATACGCAGTATTTT
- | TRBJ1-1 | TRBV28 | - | CASSLDGRVTEAFF | TGTGCCAGCAGTCTCGACGGGAGGGTCACTGAAGCTTTCTTT
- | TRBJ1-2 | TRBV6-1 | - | CASSEGLRGQRYGYTF | TGTGCCAGCAGTGAAGGCCTCAGGGGCCAACGCTATGGCTACACCTTC
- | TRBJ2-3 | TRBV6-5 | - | CASSYSIHPDTQYF | TGTGCCAGCAGTTACTCGATACATCCAGATACGCAGTATTTT
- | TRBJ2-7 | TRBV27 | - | CASSLFREGRVYF | TGTGCCAGCAGTTTATTTCGGGAAGGGAGAGTCTACTTC
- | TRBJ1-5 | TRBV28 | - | CASSTIGMLLGRDNQPQHF | TGTGCCAGCAGTACTATTGGTATGCTCTTAGGCAGGGACAATCAGCCCCAGCATTTT
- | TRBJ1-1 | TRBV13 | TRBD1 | CASSGDRVTEAFF | TGTGCCAGCAGCGGAGACAGGGTTACTGAAGCTTTCTTT
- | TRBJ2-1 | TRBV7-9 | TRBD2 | CASSNGGTSAYNEQFF | TGTGCCAGCAGCAACGGCGGGACTAGCGCATACAATGAGCAGTTCTTC
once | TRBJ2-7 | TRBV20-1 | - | CSAIGGSEQYF | TGCAGTGCAATCGGGGGTAGCGAGCAGTACTTC
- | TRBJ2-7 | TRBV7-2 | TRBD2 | CASSLRSPWGGSSYEQYF | TGTGCCAGCAGCTTGCGATCCCCGTGGGGCGGGAGTTCCTACGAGCAGTACTTC
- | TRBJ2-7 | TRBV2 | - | CASSAGRAYLYEQYF | TGTGCCAGCAGTGCGGGCAGGGCCTATCTCTACGAGCAGTACTTC